These T cell receptor beta chains were read from a single sample in a study of cytomegalovirus exposure and HLA in healthy donors. TCRdb's copy holds only in-frame clones and misses some; the assay was immunoSEQ multiplex PCR. Of 100,000 to 150,000 clones listed, 60% to 85% are singletons. Sequenced material: PBMCs. These receptors were obtained from a woman in her thirties or forties in good health and CMV-seropositive. CDR3s include the opening cysteine and the closing phenylalanine or tryptophan. A D gene is named only where the DNA matches it firmly. Size values are once, few and many counts, or a class for expanded clones, and some rows have none.

-	TRBV19	-	TRBJ2-3	TGTGCCAGTATCCCAGACCGGGGAGATACGCAGTATTTT	CASIPDRGDTQYF
-	TRBV28	-	TRBJ1-1	TGTGCCAGCAGTCTCGGCACTGAAGCTTTCTTT	CASSLGTEAFF
TRBD2	TRBV6-5	few	TRBJ2-7	TGTGCCAGCAGAAAAGCGGGAGACTCCTACGAGCAGTACTTC	CASRKAGDSYEQYF
TRBD1	TRBV13	-	TRBJ1-1	TGTGCCAGCAGCCCCACGGACAGGGAGGCTGAAGCTTTCTTT	CASSPTDREAEAFF
-	TRBV6-5	-	TRBJ2-3	TGTGCCAGCAGTTACCAGGGCGGTAGCACAGATACGCAGTATTTT	CASSYQGGSTDTQYF
-	TRBV5-1	-	TRBJ1-3	TGCGCCAGCAGCGCGGACGGACACCCTGGAAACACCATATATTTT	CASSADGHPGNTIYF
-	TRBV5-5	-	TRBJ2-5	TGTGCCAGCAGCTTGACGGTCCAAGAGACCCAGTACTTC	CASSLTVQETQYF
TRBD2	TRBV29-1	-	TRBJ2-3	TGCAGCATACGACTAGCGGGGAGCACAGATACGCAGTATTTT	CSIRLAGSTDTQYF
-	TRBV6-1	few	TRBJ1-2	TGTGCCAGCAGTGAAACAAACACAGGGTTAGGGTATGGCTACACCTTC	CASSETNTGLGYGYTF
TRBD2	TRBV5-1	-	TRBJ2-2	TGCGCCAGCAGCTCGGGCACCTTTAGCGGGAGGTACACCGGGGAGCTGTTTTTT	CASSSGTFSGRYTGELFF
TRBD1	TRBV2	-	TRBJ1-5	TGTGCCAGCATGGGGGACAGCGGCAATCAGCCCCAGCATTTT	CASMGDSGNQPQHF
TRBD1	TRBV4-2	once	TRBJ1-5	TGTGCCAGCAGCCAAGATCCGGGGACAGATCTTCAGCCCCAGCATTTT	CASSQDPGTDLQPQHF
-	TRBV18	-	TRBJ2-7	TGTGCCAGCTCACCAGGGGCCTACTACGAGCAGTACTTC	CASSPGAYYEQYF
TRBD2	TRBV7-2	-	TRBJ2-1	TGTGCCAGCAGCTCCGGGGGACTAGTTCAGCTCTTC	CASSSGGLVQLF
-	TRBV6-5	-	TRBJ2-1	TGTGCCAGCAGTTATGCCGGGTCTTCCCTAAATGAGCAGTTCTTC	CASSYAGSSLNEQFF
-	TRBV7-9	-	TRBJ1-4	TGTGCCAGCAGCTTAGAGGGAGACGGATATGAAAAACTGTTTTTT	CASSLEGDGYEKLFF